Presented here are 14 T cell receptor beta chains from one specimen sequenced in a study of blood T cell repertoires in COVID-19. The repertoire was sequenced with immunoSEQ multiplex PCR; TCRdb's copy has only in-frame clones and lacks some. The data hold 120,000 to 150,000 clones, with more than 75% observed a single time. Sequencing input: peripheral blood. These receptors all come from a human donor in a cohort sampled during active COVID-19.

This chain uses TRBV27 with TRBJ1-5, with 8 bases that match TRBD1. Germline V lookup: CDR1 MNHEY, CDR2 SMNVEV (reference sequence). This CDR3 has 15 amino acids. V trimming: 6 bases; J trimming: 1 base; junction bases outside the gene matches: 5. DNA of the CDR3: TGTGCCAGCAGGCCCGGGACAGGAAGCAATCAGCCCCAGCATTTT. Amino acid sequence: CASRPGTGSNQPQHF.

The V and J genes are TRBV12-3 or TRBV12-4 and TRBJ1-5; the D gene is possibly TRBD1 (6 bases). Trimming took 3 bases from V and 9 from J, leaving 12 bases between them. The CDR3 extends over 13 amino acids. DNA for the CDR3: TGTGCCAGCAGTTTCAGGGGCCCATCGCCCCAGCATTTT. Translation gives CASSFRGPSPQHF.

V gene TRBV6-1 combines with J gene TRBJ1-2; D is undetermined. V shed 1 base and J shed 4 bases, with 4 bases lying between them. The CDR3 extends over 12 amino acids. Germline-derived CDR1 and CDR2 are MNHNS and SASEGT. The CDR3: CASSEGAYGYTF. The CDR3 DNA reads as TGTGCCAGCAGTGAAGGGGCCTATGGCTACACCTTC.

V usage is TRBV14 and J usage is TRBJ2-6; D may be TRBD2 (6 bases). V lost 4 bases and J 4 bases, leaving 20 bases between the germline ends. The CDR3 sequence is 18 residues long. CDR1 is SGHDN and CDR2 is FVKESK in the germline V gene. CDR3 nucleotides: TGTGCCAGCAGCCCTGGTCTCCCAGGGACTCTCGGGGCCAACGTCCTGACTTTC. It yields the protein CASSPGLPGTLGANVLTF. Full variable domain (missing parts from reference TRBV14 and TRBJ2-6): EAGVTQFPSHSVIEKGQTVTLRCDPISGHDNLYWYRRVMGKEIKFLLHFVKESKQDESGMPNNRFLAERTGGTYSTLKVQPAELEDSGVYFCASSPGLPGTLGANVLTFGAGSRLTVL.

The chain recombines TRBV4-1 with TRBJ1-2; D unclear. V was trimmed by 0 bases and J by 0 bases, leaving 8 bases between them. Germline loops: CDR1 MGHRA, CDR2 YSYEKL. This CDR3 contains 15 residues. CDR3 loop: CASSQEGASNYGYTF. CDR3 sequence (DNA): TGCGCCAGCAGCCAAGAGGGCGCATCTAACTATGGCTACACCTTC.

The CDR3 DNA is TGTGCCTGGAACCCACTAGCGGGTAAATACAATGAGCAGTTCTTC. Translation gives CAWNPLAGKYNEQFF. The genes are TRBV30 and TRBJ2-1; 9 bases line up with TRBD2. The CDR3 has 15 amino acids. Germline V lookup: CDR1 GTSNPN, CDR2 SVGIG (reference sequence). J lost 4 bases, V lost 4 bases, and 8 bases had no gene match.

The rearrangement joins TRBV4-1 to TRBJ1-1; 7 bases line up with TRBD1. CDR1 and CDR2 (germline): MGHRA, YSYEKL. The CDR3 loop spans 14 amino acids. The V and J ends lost 2 bases and 3 bases, in that order; junction bases with no gene match: 3. The CDR3: CASSQRGQYTEAFF. The CDR3 DNA reads as TGCGCCAGCAGCCAAAGGGGACAGTACACTGAAGCTTTCTTT.

V is TRBV2 and J is TRBJ1-4; tentative D call: TRBD1 (5 bases). Deletions cut 7 bases from V and 4 bases from J, with 22 bases between. The CDR3 extends over 17 amino acids. CDR1 is SNHLY, CDR2 FYNNEI, per germline. CDR3 DNA: TGTGCCAGCACCGGGGGGGGTCTGCTTGGCTATAATGAAAAACTGTTTTTT. Encoded protein: CASTGGGLLGYNEKLFF.

The rearrangement uses TRBV6-5 and TRBJ1-6; 8 positions match TRBD1. Looked up from germline, CDR1 is MNHEY and CDR2 is SVGAGI. V lost 10 bases, J lost 10 bases, and 6 bases stayed unmatched. The CDR3 spans 12 residues. The CDR3 nucleotides read TGTGCCACAAGACAGGGGAACTCACCCCTCCACTTT. This codes for CATRQGNSPLHF.

This clone was seen ten or more times. The V and J genes are TRBV28 and TRBJ1-5; 7 bases agree with TRBD1. V dropped 2 bases and J dropped 3; count of bases not matched to a gene: 4. Germline V gives CDR1 MDHEN, CDR2 SYDVKM. The CDR3 is made up of 15 amino acids. The CDR3 sequence: CASSLPGQFNQPQHF. Here the CDR3 DNA reads TGTGCCAGCAGTTTACCGGGACAGTTCAATCAGCCCCAGCATTTT.

This chain links TRBV7-9 with TRBJ2-7; D is possibly TRBD1 (5 bases). Germline-derived CDR1 and CDR2 are SEHNR and FQNEAQ (reference sequence). V lost 2 bases and J lost 3, with 11 bases in between. This CDR3 comprises 14 residues. The CDR3 reads CASSLPRVNYEQYF. The CDR3 coding sequence is TGTGCCAGCAGCTTACCCAGGGTTAACTACGAGCAGTACTTC.

J is TRBJ2-7 and V is TRBV7-9; D possibly corresponds to TRBD2 (6 bases). CDR1 and CDR2 from the germline V gene are SEHNR and FQNEAQ (reference sequence). V was trimmed by 1 base and J by 4 bases, leaving 14 bases between them. CDR3 size: 15 residues. CDR3 bases: TGTGCCAGCAGCTTAGGCTTCGGGAGCGGGTACGAGCAGTACTTC. This encodes CASSLGFGSGYEQYF.

V and J are TRBV10-3 and TRBJ2-1, with D possibly being TRBD2 (5 bases). CDR1 is ENHRY, CDR2 SYGVKD, per germline. V was cut by 10 bases and J by 9 bases, with 19 bases left in between. The CDR3 runs 13 residues. CDR3 bases: TGTGCCACCGGACTGCTGAGCCGTGTTGAGCAGTTCTTC. It specifies CATGLLSRVEQFF.

The J gene is TRBJ2-1, the V gene TRBV10-3; 8 nucleotides line up with TRBD2. The CDR3 contains 16 residues. V shed 3 bases, J shed 6 bases, and the junction held 10 bases outside the gene matches. Germline-derived CDR1 and CDR2 are ENHRY and SYGVKD. CDR3 region: CAISDQTTSGSNEQFF. The CDR3 DNA is TGTGCCATCAGTGACCAGACTACGAGCGGGAGCAATGAGCAGTTCTTC.